This record concerns one T cell receptor beta chain sequence. Its antigen remains undetermined. Qualities for individual bases were not recorded, and no much larger clone is one base off. Library preparation employed the immunoSEQ multiplex PCR assay. The multiplex PCR relied on a mix of 60 forward primers for TCR Vbeta segments and 13 reverse primers for TCR Jbeta segments. The CDR3 region of rearranged TCR beta genes was amplified from genomic DNA with a multiplex PCR assay. The Illumina HiSeq System was used to sequence the amplified TCR beta libraries as 87-base-pair reads. The authors' pipeline ran thus. A later analysis counted tens of millions of unique TCR beta chains across the 666 repertoires, and some 11 million of these chains were shared by at least two donors. Raw reads were error-corrected and collapsed into unique sequences with a nearest-neighbor algorithm that merged closely related sequences to remove PCR and sequencing errors. Alignment of CDR3 sequences to IMGT reference sequences was used to assign V, D and J gene segments. For a sequence to be retained, at least a six-nucleotide match to both a V gene segment and a J gene segment was required. Rearrangements were called productive when the CDR3 lacked stop codons and stayed in frame with V and J; all others were non-productive. CDR3 was defined according to IMGT convention as the region running from the second conserved V-encoded cysteine to the conserved J-encoded phenylalanine. The earlier analysis of roughly 590 of the donors excluded sequences that lacked an unambiguous match to a single V gene segment. In an earlier analysis of approximately 560 of the donors, a V segment was called functional when productive rearrangements were above 56.7%, and segregating when the standard deviation between donors exceeded 5%. A statistical classification framework was built to diagnose cytomegalovirus status from the catalog of TCR beta chain sequences. In a later analysis, TCR nucleotide sequences were compared against IMGT/GENE-DB human TR gene sequences so that V and J genes could be assigned. Using the TCRdist pipeline, a later analysis assigned CDR3 sequences along with most-parsimonious VDJ recombination scenarios. In a later analysis, every TCR beta chain was defined by the combination of its CDR3 amino acid sequence and its V-gene family, and reads without a unique V-gene family were dropped. To address suspected cross-contamination and a sequencing artifact, a later analysis removed several hundred highly shared, low-generation-probability nucleotide sequences. For each public chain, a later analysis derived a clonal expansion index from normalized ranks of inferred template counts within each repertoire. In a later analysis, generation probabilities were computed with a VDJ recombination model fitted to out-of-frame rearrangements, and the resulting probabilities were checked against IGoR. Hypergeometric tests were used in a later analysis to score TCR-TCR, TCR-HLA and TCR-CMV co-occurrence, with a repertoire-size bias correction applied to the TCR pairs. In a later analysis, false discovery rates were estimated by permuting HLA or CMV assignments 20 times. A later analysis grouped co-occurring TCRs with DBSCAN, adding TCRdist sequence similarity when clustering within HLA-allele-positive subsets. Repertoires with fewer than 30,000 or more than 120,000 public chains, plus five repertoires with anomalous nucleotide sharing, were excluded from co-occurrence clustering. TCRdb obtained this table from immuneACCESS and retained in-frame rearrangements with V and J assigned. These tables miss some clones; where compared with another copy, unresolved V genes account for less than half of the shortfall, and the remainder is unexplained. From that table come the V and J calls and clone size; the DNA was used to work out D and trimming. A total of some 150,000 clones appear in this sample, about 80% of them only once. Of the sample, 2.2% is held by the ten largest clones.

These data are taken from a study of cytomegalovirus exposure and HLA in healthy donors (dated 2017 in TCRdb). In the study overall: In an earlier analysis of under 600 of the donors, approximately 300 Gb of sequence data and 100 million or so unique TCR beta sequences from about 190 million T cells were reported. Roughly 310 gigabases of sequencing data and 78 million or so unique TCR sequences were included in an early release covering under 650 HLA-typed donors. The genetic ancestry cluster associated with self-reported Caucasian donors included roughly four fifths of the approximately 410 genotyped donors. The aim of the study was to test whether cataloging public T cell receptors could identify signatures of past pathogen exposure. The study used immunosequencing to profile the T cell repertoires of 666 subjects and linked those repertoires to cytomegalovirus serostatus. A separate validation cohort of over 95 different subjects was used in addition to the roughly 700-subject first cohort. To predict cytomegalovirus infection status, the study brought together high-throughput TCR immunosequencing, statistical association of individual TCRs with disease status, and machine learning. A later analysis re-analyzed previously published TCR beta repertoires from about 730 donors and added high-resolution HLA genotyping to study TCR occurrence patterns. Rather than drawing on any new phenotypic data, the later analysis identified candidate immune exposures from TCR beta sequences and the way those sequences occurred across donors. An earlier analysis of several hundred of the donors applied high-throughput TCR beta sequencing to assess whether each TCR beta V gene segment acted as functional or pseudogenic. Donor age, sex, ethnicity and CMV serostatus were compiled alongside the repertoire data. A later genetic analysis used genome-wide SNP genotypes for 398 of the 666 donors, treating that subset as a discovery cohort. Every repertoire in the discovery cohort had been generated on one and the same sequencing platform. HLA typing included class I and class II loci at four-digit resolution. The number of typed donors differed by locus: roughly 620-640 for A, B, C, DRB1 and DQB1; some 500 for DQA1; some 590 for DPA1; and approximately 450 for DPB1. Several DR-DQ haplotypes were treated as single units for association and clustering because of strong linkage in the cohort. On average, 235,054 unique TCR beta nucleotide sequences were sequenced per donor among fewer than 500 genotyped donors of the cohort, with about 17% of those sequences being non-productive.

The CDR3 contains 16 residues, cysteine and phenylalanine counted. The CDR3 DNA has 48 bases and is translated from base 1. Via the germline V gene, CDR1 is KGHSH and CDR2 LQKENI. The V end gives up 4 bases and the J end 3 bases, leaving 5 bases in the junction not matched to a gene. Overall study outcomes, separate from this receptor: In a later genetic analysis, fewer N-insertions in productive TCRs were reported among donors in an Asian-associated ancestry cluster than the roughly 670-donor mean. A total of 164 TCR beta chains were listed by the study as associated with cytomegalovirus. The authors suggested that the approach could potentially be extended to other disease states and immunological phenotypes. Compared with equally common non-associated chains, HLA-associated TCR beta chains in a later analysis were more clonally expanded and had lower generation probabilities. Some IMGT-functional V segments, including TRBV6-2 and TRBV6-3, could not be told apart with the 87-base-pair reads, so those segments were excluded. Linkage disequilibrium might explain the correlated functional status among segregating V segments, but an unknown experimental factor could not be excluded. For the cohort, immune exposure information was limited to CMV serostatus. The sequencing pipeline was judged likely to have produced a cluster of highly shared sequence variants as a technical artifact. Presence/absence analyses assumed roughly uniform sequencing depth across donors, an assumption that may not hold. Assigning TCR associations to individual alleles was difficult when HLA alleles, especially DR and DQ, strongly co-occurred. A later analysis reported that several top co-occurrence clusters appeared linked to parvovirus B19, influenza, CMV and Epstein-Barr virus. The classifier was reported to diagnose cytomegalovirus status with high specificity and sensitivity in both the original and validation cohorts. A further reported finding was that TCR beta sequences accurately predicted the HLA-A and HLA-B alleles for most subjects in the first cohort. At a false discovery rate of 0.05, a later analysis linked around 15,000 TCR beta sequences to specific HLA alleles. According to a later analysis, most CMV-associated TCR beta chains appeared to be HLA-restricted, and the HLA associations seemed to be driven largely by CMV exposure. Broadly in line with IMGT annotations, most TCR beta V segments showed up in productive rearrangements about 87% or about 30% of the time in an earlier analysis of approximately 640 of the donors. A few of the identified cytomegalovirus-associated TCR beta chains were confirmed in vitro to be specific for cytomegalovirus antigens. The earlier analysis of fewer than 750 of the donors excluded fewer than 20 rarely observed V segments, including chromosome 9 orphons, because counts were too low. While some public TCRs were present in many individuals, most TCR sequences turned up only very rarely across donors. Because HLA typing was unavailable for some donors at each locus, only the typed subset was used in association tests. In a later genetic analysis, a missense DCLRE1C variant was associated with V-gene and J-gene trimming of TCR beta chains, and the association was replicated in an independent cohort. In this cohort, only TCR beta chains were sequenced, and detectable features were limited by the absence of alpha or paired-chain data. In a later analysis, TCR association rates were found to vary across HLA loci, with the most associated TCRs seen for DRB1 alleles and the fewest for HLA-C alleles.

In total, just over 650 healthy bone marrow donors made up the cohort. Cohort members were all nominally healthy when sampled, although unrecorded immune exposures were likely present. The donor tested CMV seronegative and was one of the 352 seronegative cohort members. Every donor gave a peripheral blood sample, and the peripheral blood mononuclear cells from that sample were used for TCR beta sequencing. Genomic DNA extraction from the blood cell samples was performed with the Qiagen DNeasy Blood Extraction Kit. This clonotype originated in a man aged 25-45 years in good health and CMV-seronegative. Material for sequencing was PBMCs. The V and J segments used are TRBV18 and TRBJ1-6; TRBD1 matches 8 bases in the middle. DNA sequence: TGTGCCAGCTCACGTACCGGGACAGGCTATAATTCACCCCTCCACTTT. It translates to CASSRTGTGYNSPLHF.